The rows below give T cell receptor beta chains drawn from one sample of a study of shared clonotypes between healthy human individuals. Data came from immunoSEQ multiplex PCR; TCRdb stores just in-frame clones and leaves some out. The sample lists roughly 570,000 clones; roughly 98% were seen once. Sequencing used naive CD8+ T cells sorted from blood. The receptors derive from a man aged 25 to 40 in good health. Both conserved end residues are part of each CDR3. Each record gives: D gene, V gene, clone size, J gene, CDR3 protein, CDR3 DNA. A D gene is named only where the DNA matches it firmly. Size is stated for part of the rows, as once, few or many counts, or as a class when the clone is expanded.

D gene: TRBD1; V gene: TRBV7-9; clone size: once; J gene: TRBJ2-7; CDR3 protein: CASSPRDRRTYEQYF; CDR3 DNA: TGTGCCAGCAGCCCCCGGGACAGGAGAACCTACGAGCAGTACTTC
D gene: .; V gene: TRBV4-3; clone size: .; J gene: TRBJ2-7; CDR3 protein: CASSQVHAPIEQYF; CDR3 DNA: TGCGCCAGCAGCCAAGTTCATGCCCCAATAGAGCAGTACTTC
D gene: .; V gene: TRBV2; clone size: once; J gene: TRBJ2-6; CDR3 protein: CASGDSLPSGANVLTF; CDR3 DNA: TGTGCCAGCGGGGACTCCCTCCCCTCTGGGGCCAACGTCCTGACTTTC
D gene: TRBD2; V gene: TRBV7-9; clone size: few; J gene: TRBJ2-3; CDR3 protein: CASSPEVAGLDTQYF; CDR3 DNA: TGTGCCAGCAGCCCCGAGGTAGCGGGATTAGATACGCAGTATTTT
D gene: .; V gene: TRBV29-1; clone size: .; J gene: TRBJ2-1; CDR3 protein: CSVEGGSSSYNEQFF; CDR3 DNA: TGCAGCGTTGAAGGCGGCTCGAGCTCCTACAATGAGCAGTTCTTC
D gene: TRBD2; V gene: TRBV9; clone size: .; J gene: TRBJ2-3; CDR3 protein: CASSGLAGGASNTQYF; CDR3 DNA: TGTGCCAGCAGCGGACTAGCGGGGGGTGCATCGAATACGCAGTATTTT
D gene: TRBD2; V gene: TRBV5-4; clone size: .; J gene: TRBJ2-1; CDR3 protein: CASSFGGSDEQFF; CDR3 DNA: TGTGCCAGCAGCTTCGGCGGGAGTGATGAGCAGTTCTTC
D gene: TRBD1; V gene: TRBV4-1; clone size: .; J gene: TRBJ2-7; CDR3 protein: CASSSRQGIIYEQYF; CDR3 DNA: TGCGCCAGCAGCTCCAGACAGGGGATAATCTACGAGCAGTACTTC
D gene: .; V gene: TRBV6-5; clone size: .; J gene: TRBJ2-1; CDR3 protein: CASSYPAGSYNEQFF; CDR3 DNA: TGTGCCAGCAGTTACCCCGCTGGCTCCTACAATGAGCAGTTCTTC
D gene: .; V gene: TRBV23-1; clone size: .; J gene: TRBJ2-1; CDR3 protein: CASSLRTENNEQFF; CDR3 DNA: TGCGCCAGCAGTCTCAGGACAGAAAACAATGAGCAGTTCTTC
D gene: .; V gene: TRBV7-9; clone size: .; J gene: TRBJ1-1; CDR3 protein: CASSLYPHTEAFF; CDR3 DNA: TGTGCCAGCAGCTTGTACCCTCATACTGAAGCTTTCTTT
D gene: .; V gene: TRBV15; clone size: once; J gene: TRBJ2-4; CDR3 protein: CATSREENIQYF; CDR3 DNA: TGTGCCACCAGCAGAGAAGAGAACATTCAGTACTTC
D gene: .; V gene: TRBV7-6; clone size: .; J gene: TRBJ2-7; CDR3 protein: CASSLAARDYEQYF; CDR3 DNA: TGTGCCAGCAGCTTAGCAGCTAGGGACTACGAGCAGTACTTC
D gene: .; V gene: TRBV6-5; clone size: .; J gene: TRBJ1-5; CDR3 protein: CASSMGIGKNQPQHF; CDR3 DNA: TGTGCCAGCAGTATGGGGATAGGGAAGAATCAGCCCCAGCATTTT
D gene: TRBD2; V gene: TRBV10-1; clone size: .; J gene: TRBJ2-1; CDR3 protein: CASSGSGTSGLNEQFF; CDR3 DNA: TGCGCCAGCAGTGGATCTGGGACTAGCGGGCTCAATGAGCAGTTCTTC
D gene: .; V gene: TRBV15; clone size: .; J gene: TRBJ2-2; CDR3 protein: CATSRDLVGLTNTGELFF; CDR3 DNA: TGTGCCACCAGCAGAGATCTCGTAGGTCTTACAAACACCGGGGAGCTGTTTTTT
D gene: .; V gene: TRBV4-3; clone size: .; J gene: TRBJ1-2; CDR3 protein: CASSQVSGATDGYTF; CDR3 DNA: TGCGCCAGCAGCCAAGTCTCAGGGGCCACGGATGGCTACACCTTC
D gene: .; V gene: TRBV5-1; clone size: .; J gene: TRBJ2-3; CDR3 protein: CASSLAGDTDTQYF; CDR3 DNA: TGCGCCAGCAGCTTGGCAGGTGACACAGATACGCAGTATTTT
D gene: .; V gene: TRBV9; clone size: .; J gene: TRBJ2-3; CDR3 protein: CASSAQNTDTQYF; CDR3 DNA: TGTGCCAGCAGCGCCCAGAACACAGATACGCAGTATTTT
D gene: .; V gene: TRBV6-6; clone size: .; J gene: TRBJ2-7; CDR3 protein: CASSYGGAVYEQYF; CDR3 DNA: TGTGCCAGCAGTTACGGTGGTGCTGTATACGAGCAGTACTTC
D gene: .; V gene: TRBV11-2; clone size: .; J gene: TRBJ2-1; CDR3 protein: CASSLAPGFNEQFF; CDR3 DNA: TGTGCCAGCAGCTTAGCTCCAGGTTTTAATGAGCAGTTCTTC
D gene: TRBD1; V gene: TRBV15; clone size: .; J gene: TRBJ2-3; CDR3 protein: CATSRGGQATDTQYF; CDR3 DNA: TGTGCCACCAGCAGAGGGGGACAGGCCACAGATACGCAGTATTTT
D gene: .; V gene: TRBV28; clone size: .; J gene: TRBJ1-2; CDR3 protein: CASSFRFGVIYGYTF; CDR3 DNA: TGTGCCAGCAGCTTCCGATTTGGGGTGATCTATGGCTACACCTTC
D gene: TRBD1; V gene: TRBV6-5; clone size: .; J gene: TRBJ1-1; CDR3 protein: CVAQGGLWNTEAFF; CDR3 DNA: TGTGTAGCCCAGGGGGGTCTGTGGAACACTGAAGCTTTCTTT
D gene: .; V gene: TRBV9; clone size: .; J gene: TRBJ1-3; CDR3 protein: CASSVGEDLSGNTIYF; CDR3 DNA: TGTGCCAGCAGCGTAGGTGAGGACCTCTCTGGAAACACCATATATTTT
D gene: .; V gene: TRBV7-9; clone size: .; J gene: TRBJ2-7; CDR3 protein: CASSSLGEQYF; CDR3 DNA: TGTGCCAGCAGCTCCCTCGGGGAGCAGTACTTC
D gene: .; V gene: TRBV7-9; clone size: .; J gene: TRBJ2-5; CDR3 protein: CASSLPPGGQETQYF; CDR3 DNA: TGTGCCAGCAGCTTACCCCCCGGTGGGCAGGAGACCCAGTACTTC
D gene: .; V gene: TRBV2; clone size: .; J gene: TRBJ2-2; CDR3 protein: CASSTETTSNTGELFF; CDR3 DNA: TGTGCCAGCAGCACCGAGACCACCTCGAACACCGGGGAGCTGTTTTTT
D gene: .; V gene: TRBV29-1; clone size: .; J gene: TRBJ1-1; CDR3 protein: CSVEDLGTSGAEAFF; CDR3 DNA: TGCAGCGTTGAAGATCTTGGCACCTCGGGCGCTGAAGCTTTCTTT
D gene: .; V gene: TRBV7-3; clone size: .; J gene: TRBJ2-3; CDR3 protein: CASSLTASTDTQYF; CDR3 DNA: TGTGCCAGCAGCTTAACGGCTAGCACAGATACGCAGTATTTT
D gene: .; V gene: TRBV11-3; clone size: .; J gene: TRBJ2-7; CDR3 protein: CASSSQGEQYF; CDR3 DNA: TGTGCCAGCAGCTCTCAAGGCGAGCAGTACTTC
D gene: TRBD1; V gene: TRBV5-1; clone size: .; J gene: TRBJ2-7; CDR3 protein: CASSSSTVTGSYEQYF; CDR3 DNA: TGCGCCAGCAGTTCCTCGACCGTGACAGGGTCCTACGAGCAGTACTTC
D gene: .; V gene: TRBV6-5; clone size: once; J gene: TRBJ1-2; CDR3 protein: CASSRTGNDGYTF; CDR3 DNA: TGTGCCAGCAGTCGTACAGGGAATGATGGCTACACCTTC
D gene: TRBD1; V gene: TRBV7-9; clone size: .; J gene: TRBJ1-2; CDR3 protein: CASSSTGDGYTF; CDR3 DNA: TGTGCCAGCAGCTCAACAGGGGATGGCTACACCTTC
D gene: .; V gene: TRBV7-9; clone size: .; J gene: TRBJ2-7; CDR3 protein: CASSLEGIRLGSSYEQYF; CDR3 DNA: TGTGCCAGCAGCTTAGAGGGAATTAGGTTGGGGAGCTCCTACGAGCAGTACTTC
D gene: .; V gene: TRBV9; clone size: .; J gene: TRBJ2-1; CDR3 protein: CASDGGKTNEQFF; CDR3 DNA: TGTGCCAGCGATGGCGGGAAGACCAATGAGCAGTTCTTC
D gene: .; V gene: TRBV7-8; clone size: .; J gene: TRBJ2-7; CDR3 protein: CASSLERDRSSYEQYF; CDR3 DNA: TGTGCCAGCAGCTTAGAGCGGGACAGATCCTCCTACGAGCAGTACTTC
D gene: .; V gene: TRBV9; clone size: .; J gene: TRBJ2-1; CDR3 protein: CASGREQFF; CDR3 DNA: TGTGCCAGCGGTCGTGAGCAGTTCTTC
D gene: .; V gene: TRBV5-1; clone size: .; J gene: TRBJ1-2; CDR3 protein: CASSLVGAGAPDYGYTF; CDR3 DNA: TGCGCCAGCAGCTTGGTAGGGGCCGGGGCGCCTGATTATGGCTACACCTTC
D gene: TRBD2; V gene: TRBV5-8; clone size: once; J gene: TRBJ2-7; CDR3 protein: CASSLSPSGRSRLYEQYF; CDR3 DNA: TGTGCCAGCAGCTTGTCCCCTAGCGGGAGGAGTAGGCTCTACGAGCAGTACTTC
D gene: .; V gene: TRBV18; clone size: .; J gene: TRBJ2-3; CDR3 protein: CASSQIHQGIQYF; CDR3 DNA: TGTGCCAGCTCACAAATTCATCAGGGAATTCAGTATTTT
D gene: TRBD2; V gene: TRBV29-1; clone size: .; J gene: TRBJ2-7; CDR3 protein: CSVVASGLADMGEQYF; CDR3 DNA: TGCAGCGTTGTTGCCTCGGGACTAGCCGATATGGGGGAGCAGTACTTC
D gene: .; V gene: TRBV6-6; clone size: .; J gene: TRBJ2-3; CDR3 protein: CASSGYTDTQYF; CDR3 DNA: TGTGCCAGCAGTGGGTACACAGATACGCAGTATTTT
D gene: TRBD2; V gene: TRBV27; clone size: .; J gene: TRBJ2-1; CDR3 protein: CASSPYSGSSYNEQFF; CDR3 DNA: TGTGCCAGCAGCCCCTATAGCGGGAGCTCCTACAATGAGCAGTTCTTC
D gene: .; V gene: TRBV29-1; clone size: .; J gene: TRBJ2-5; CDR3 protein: CSVEDLVKQETQYF; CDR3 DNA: TGCAGCGTTGAAGATTTGGTGAAACAAGAGACCCAGTACTTC
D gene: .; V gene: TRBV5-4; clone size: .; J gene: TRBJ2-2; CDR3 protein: CASSVGGRELFF; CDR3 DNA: TGTGCCAGCAGCGTCGGGGGCAGGGAGCTGTTTTTT
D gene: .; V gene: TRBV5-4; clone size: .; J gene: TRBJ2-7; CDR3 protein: CASSLYGSVGEQYF; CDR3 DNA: TGTGCCAGCAGCTTGTACGGGTCTGTGGGCGAGCAGTACTTC
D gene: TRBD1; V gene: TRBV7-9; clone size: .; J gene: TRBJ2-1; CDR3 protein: CASSSRDRIDNEQFF; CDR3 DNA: TGTGCCAGCAGCTCCCGGGACAGGATAGACAATGAGCAGTTCTTC
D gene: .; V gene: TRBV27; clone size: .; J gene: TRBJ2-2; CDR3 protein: CASSLVSTGELFF; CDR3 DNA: TGTGCCAGCAGTTTAGTGAGCACCGGGGAGCTGTTTTTT
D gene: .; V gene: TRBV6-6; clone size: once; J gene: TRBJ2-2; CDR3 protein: CASSYRATGELFF; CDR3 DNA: TGTGCCAGCAGTTACCGGGCAACCGGGGAGCTGTTTTTT
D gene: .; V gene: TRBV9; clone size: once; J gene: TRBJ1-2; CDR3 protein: CASDISGGFLGSGYTF; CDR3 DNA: TGTGCCAGCGACATAAGCGGGGGCTTTTTGGGTTCCGGCTACACCTTC
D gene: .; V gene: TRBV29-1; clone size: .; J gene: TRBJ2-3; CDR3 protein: CSVEGGKGTDTQYF; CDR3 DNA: TGCAGCGTTGAAGGCGGGAAGGGTACAGATACGCAGTATTTT
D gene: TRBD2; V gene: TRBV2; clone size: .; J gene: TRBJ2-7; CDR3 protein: CASSMLAGEGEQYF; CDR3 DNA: TGTGCCAGCAGTATGCTAGCGGGAGAAGGCGAGCAGTACTTC